This passage covers 10 T cell receptor beta chains from one sample sequenced in a study of T cell repertoires in cytomegalovirus infection (dated by TCRdb to between 2018 and 2021). The listed sequencing device is Illumina HiSeq 1500. The public reads were quality trimmed at Q25 with fastp and then assembled into clones with MiXCR by TCRdb, keeping productive beta chains. For every CDR3 protein sequence, its rows merge into one entry that carries the most common genes and DNA. The sample profile shows 150,000 to 200,000 distinct CDR3 sequences; approximately 30% of them were found once. The biggest ten clones account for approximately 30% of the sample. Sequencing was performed on PBMCs. The receptors derive from a human donor in good health (CMV status not recorded). Some clones in this sample may be carry-over from other donors' samples.

The V and J genes are TRBV24-1 and TRBJ1-1; the D is unclear. CDR3 length equals 15 residues. Germline CDR1 is KGHDR and CDR2 is SFDVKD. The V gene lost 3 bases and the J gene lost 1 base, with 11 bases spanning the gap. CDR3 DNA: TGTGCCACCAGTGATCCAAGGGTGGAGAACACTGAAGCTTTCTTT. Its translation: CATSDPRVENTEAFF.

The chain has TRBV12-3 or TRBV12-4 and TRBJ1-2; D ambiguous. CDR3 size: 12 residues. Trimming removed 7 bases from V and 7 bases from J, with 13 bases in between. CDR3 protein: CASTEALVGYTF. CDR3 coding DNA: TGTGCCAGCACGGAAGCCTTGGTTGGCTACACCTTC.

This chain uses TRBV7-2 with TRBJ2-5, with a tentative D call TRBD1 (6 bases). Trimming shortened V by 5 bases and J by 7 bases, and 17 bases separated the two germline ends. From germline, CDR1 is SGHTA and CDR2 FQGNSA. The CDR3 is made up of 14 amino acids. The CDR3 sequence: CASSPLQGIATQYF. CDR3 DNA sequence: TGTGCCAGCAGCCCTCTACAGGGTATAGCGACCCAGTACTTC.

The chain has TRBV9 and TRBJ2-3; D gene uncertain. Germline V CDR1 and CDR2: SGDLS, YYNGEE. V was shortened by 2 bases and J by 2 bases, with 18 bases between the two germline ends. The CDR3 totals 17 residues. CDR3 amino acids: CASSVADRIPSTDTQYF. The CDR3 DNA reads TGTGCCAGCAGCGTTGCAGACCGAATTCCTTCCACAGATACGCAGTATTTT. The full variable domain, its missing parts supplied by reference TRBV9 and TRBJ2-3, is DSGVTQTPKHLITATGQRVTLRCSPRSGDLSVYWYQQSLDQGLQFLIQYYNGEERAKGNILERFSAQQFPDLHSELNLSSLELGDSALYFCASSVADRIPSTDTQYFGPGTRLTVL.

Here the CDR3 DNA reads TGCAGTGCTAGAGGAAATCAGGGGAACACCGGGGAGCTGTTTTTT. As protein: CSARGNQGNTGELFF. The chain couples TRBV20-1 to TRBJ2-2; possible D gene TRBD1, 5 bases. Trimming left V 1 base short and J 1 base short, with 10 bases between. This CDR3 is built from 15 residues. CDR1 is DFQATT, CDR2 SNEGSKA, per germline (reference sequence).

This clonotype was seen more than once but under ten times. A much more abundant neighbour one base away suggests this may be a read error. The gene calls are TRBV3-1 and TRBJ1-3; maybe TRBD1 (5 bases). Germline CDR1 and CDR2: LGHDT and YNNKEL (reference sequence). The length of the CDR3 is 14 residues. The V and J ends lost 2 bases and 0 bases respectively, with 5 bases between them. In nucleotides, the CDR3 is TGTGCCAGCAGCCAACAGGGCTCTGGAAACACCATATATTTT. Residues: CASSQQGSGNTIYF. The full variable domain, its missing parts supplied by reference TRBV3-1 and TRBJ1-3, is DTAVSQTPKYLVTQMGNDKSIKCEQNLGHDTMYWYKQDSKKFLKIMFSYNNKELIINETVPNRFSPKSPDKAHLNLHINSLELGDSAVYFCASSQQGSGNTIYFGEGSWLTVV.

This clonotype was detected only a few times. The rearrangement joins TRBV5-1 to TRBJ2-2; D is uncertain. CDR3 length: 15 residues. Germline V gene data show CDR1 as SGHRS and CDR2 as YFSETQ. V was cut by 0 bases and J by 0 bases, with 6 bases left in between. Here the CDR3 reads CASSLVLSNTGELFF. As DNA, the CDR3 is TGCGCCAGCAGCTTGGTCCTGTCGAACACCGGGGAGCTGTTTTTT.

The chain combines TRBV4-2 with TRBJ2-7; perhaps TRBD1 as D (6 bases). CDR3 length: 16 residues. The germline V gene has CDR1 LGHNA and CDR2 YNFKEQ. Trimming left V 0 bases short and J 0 bases short, with 12 bases between. This CDR3 reads CASSQEMEGGSYEQYF. The CDR3, as DNA: TGTGCCAGCAGCCAAGAGATGGAAGGGGGCTCCTACGAGCAGTACTTC.

This clonotype has at least ten counts. The J gene is TRBJ2-7, the V gene TRBV7-2; possibly TRBD1 or TRBD2 for D (7 bases each). Germline values: CDR1 SGHTA, CDR2 FQGNSA. V was pared by 5 bases and J by 1 base, with 15 bases between. The CDR3 has 15 residues. This CDR3 reads CASSPTGRGSYEQYF. CDR3 in DNA: TGTGCCAGCAGCCCGACAGGGAGGGGTTCCTACGAGCAGTACTTC.

CDR3 bases: TGTGCCAGCTCACTCCAAGGACTAGTAGGAGAGACCCAGTACTTC. Encoded protein: CASSLQGLVGETQYF. This rearrangement joins TRBV18 to TRBJ2-5; 7 bases are a match to TRBD2. Germline loops: CDR1 KGHSH, CDR2 LQKENI. This CDR3 has 15 residues. V shed 4 bases, J shed 4 bases, and the junction held 9 bases outside the gene matches.